The T cell receptor (beta chain) described here comes from a study of cytomegalovirus exposure and HLA in healthy donors. This clone was observed a few times. Both 60 Vbeta primers and 13 Jbeta primers went into the PCR. Method: immunoSEQ multiplex PCR; TCRdb's copy keeps in-frame clones and lacks some. The sample lists about 89,000 clones, 63% occurring once. Regarding donors, all were healthy bone marrow donors. The receptor was derived from a woman in her twenties or thirties in good health and CMV-seronegative. The sequenced sample was PBMCs.

This CDR3 is CASSLVGGVNEQYF. In DNA form, the CDR3 reads TGCGCCAGCAGCTTGGTAGGGGGCGTAAACGAGCAGTACTTC. The gene calls are TRBV5-1 and TRBJ2-5; 7 nucleotides align to TRBD1. With the DNA end fitting TRBJ2-7 better, the J assignment may be wrong. Germline CDR1 SGHRS, CDR2 YFSETQ. This CDR3 has 14 residues.